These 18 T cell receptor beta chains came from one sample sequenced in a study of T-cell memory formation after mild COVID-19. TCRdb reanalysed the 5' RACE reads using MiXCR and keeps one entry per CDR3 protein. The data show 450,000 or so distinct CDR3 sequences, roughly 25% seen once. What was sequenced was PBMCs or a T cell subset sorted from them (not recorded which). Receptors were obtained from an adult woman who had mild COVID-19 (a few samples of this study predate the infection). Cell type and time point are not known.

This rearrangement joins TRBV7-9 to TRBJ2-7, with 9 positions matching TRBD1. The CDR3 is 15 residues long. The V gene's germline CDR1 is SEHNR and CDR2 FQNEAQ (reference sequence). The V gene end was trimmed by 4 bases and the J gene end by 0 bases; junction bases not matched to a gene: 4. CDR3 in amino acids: CASSSGTGLSYEQYF. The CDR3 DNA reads TGTGCCAGCAGCTCTGGGACAGGGCTCTCCTACGAGCAGTACTTC.

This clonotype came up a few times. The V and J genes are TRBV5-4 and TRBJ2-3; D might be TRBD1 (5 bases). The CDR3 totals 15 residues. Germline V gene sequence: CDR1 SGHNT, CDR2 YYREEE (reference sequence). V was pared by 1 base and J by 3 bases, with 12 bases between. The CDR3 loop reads CASSLYGQGTDTQYF. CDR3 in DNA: TGTGCCAGCAGCTTGTATGGCCAGGGAACAGATACGCAGTATTTT.

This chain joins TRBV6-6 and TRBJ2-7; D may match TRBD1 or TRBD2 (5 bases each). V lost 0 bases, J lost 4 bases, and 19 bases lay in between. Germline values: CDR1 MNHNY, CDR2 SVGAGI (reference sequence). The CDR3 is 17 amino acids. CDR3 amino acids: CASSYSKRTGAGYEQYF. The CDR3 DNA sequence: TGTGCCAGCAGTTACTCGAAAAGGACCGGGGCCGGTTACGAGCAGTACTTC.

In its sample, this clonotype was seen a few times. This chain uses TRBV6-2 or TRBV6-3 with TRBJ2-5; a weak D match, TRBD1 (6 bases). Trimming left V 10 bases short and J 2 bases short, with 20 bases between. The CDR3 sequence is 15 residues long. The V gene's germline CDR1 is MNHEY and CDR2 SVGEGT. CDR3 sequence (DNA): TGTGCCACTATGAGAGGACAGACAACTCAAGAGACCCAGTACTTC. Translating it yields CATMRGQTTQETQYF.

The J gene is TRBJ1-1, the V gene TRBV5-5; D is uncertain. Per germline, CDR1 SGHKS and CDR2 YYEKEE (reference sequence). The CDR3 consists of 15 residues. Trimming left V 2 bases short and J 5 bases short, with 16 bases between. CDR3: CASSFAVSRGTEAFF. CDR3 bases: TGTGCCAGCAGCTTCGCCGTGTCGCGAGGTACTGAAGCTTTCTTT.

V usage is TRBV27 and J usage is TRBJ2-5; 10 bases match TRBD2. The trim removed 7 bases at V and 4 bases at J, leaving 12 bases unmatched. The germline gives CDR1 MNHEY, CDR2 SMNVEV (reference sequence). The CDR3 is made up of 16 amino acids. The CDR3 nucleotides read TGTGCCAGCAACACTTTTAGCGGGAGGCGAAGAGAGACCCAGTACTTC. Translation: CASNTFSGRRRETQYF.

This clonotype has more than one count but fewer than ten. CDR3 coding DNA: TGTGCCAGCACCGCGACTAGCGGAGCGATTGGCACAGATACGCAGTATTTT. Its protein product is CASTATSGAIGTDTQYF. The rearrangement uses TRBV12-3 or TRBV12-4 and TRBJ2-3; 9 positions agree with TRBD2. The trim removed 7 bases at V and 1 base at J, leaving 12 bases unmatched. The CDR3 totals 17 residues.

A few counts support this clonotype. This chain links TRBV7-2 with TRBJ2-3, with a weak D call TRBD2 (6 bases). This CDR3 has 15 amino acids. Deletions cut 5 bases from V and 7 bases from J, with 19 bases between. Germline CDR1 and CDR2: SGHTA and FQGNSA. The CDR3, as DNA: TGTGCCAGCAGCCCCGGCGGGACGGTCCGCCATACGCAGTATTTT. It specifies CASSPGGTVRHTQYF.

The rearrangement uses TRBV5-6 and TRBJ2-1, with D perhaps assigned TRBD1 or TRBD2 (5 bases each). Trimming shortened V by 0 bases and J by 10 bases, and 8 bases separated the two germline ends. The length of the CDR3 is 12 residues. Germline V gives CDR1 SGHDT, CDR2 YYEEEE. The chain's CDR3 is CASSLGDDEQFF. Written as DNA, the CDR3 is TGTGCCAGCAGCTTGGGGGACGACGAGCAGTTCTTC.

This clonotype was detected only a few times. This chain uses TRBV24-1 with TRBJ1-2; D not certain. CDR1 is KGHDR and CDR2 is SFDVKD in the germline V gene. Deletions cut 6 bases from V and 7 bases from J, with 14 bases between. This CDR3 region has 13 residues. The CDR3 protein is CATSPRFSGGYTF. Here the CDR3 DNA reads TGTGCCACCAGTCCACGATTTTCAGGTGGCTACACCTTC.

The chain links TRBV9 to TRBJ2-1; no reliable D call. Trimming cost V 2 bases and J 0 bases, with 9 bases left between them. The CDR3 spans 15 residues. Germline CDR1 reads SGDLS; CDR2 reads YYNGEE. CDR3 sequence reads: CASSVGMNSYNEQFF. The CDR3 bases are TGTGCCAGCAGCGTTGGAATGAACTCCTACAATGAGCAGTTCTTC.

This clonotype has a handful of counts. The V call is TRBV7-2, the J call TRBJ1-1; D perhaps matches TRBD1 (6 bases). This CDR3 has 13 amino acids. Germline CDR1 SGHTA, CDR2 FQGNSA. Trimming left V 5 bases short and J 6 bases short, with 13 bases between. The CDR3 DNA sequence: TGTGCCAGCAGCCGCCCGGGGGCCCCTGAAGCTTTCTTT. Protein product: CASSRPGAPEAFF.

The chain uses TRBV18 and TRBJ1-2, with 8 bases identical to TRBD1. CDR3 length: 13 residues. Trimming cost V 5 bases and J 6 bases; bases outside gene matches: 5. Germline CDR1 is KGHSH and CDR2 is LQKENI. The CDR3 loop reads CASSADREHGYTF. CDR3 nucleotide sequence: TGTGCCAGCTCAGCGGACAGGGAACATGGCTACACCTTC.

CDR3 coding DNA: TGTGCCAGCTCATCGACCGGGACTCCCGATAGGAATGAGCAGTTCTTC. It yields the protein CASSSTGTPDRNEQFF. This rearrangement joins TRBV18 to TRBJ2-1; tentative D call: TRBD2 (6 bases). V shed 5 bases and J shed 7 bases, with 21 bases lying between them. In germline, CDR1 is KGHSH, CDR2 LQKENI. The CDR3 extends over 16 amino acids. The whole variable domain, filled in from reference TRBV18 and TRBJ2-1, reads NAGVMQNPRHLVRRRGQEARLRCSPMKGHSHVYWYRQLPEEGLKFMVYLQKENIIDESGMPKERFSAEFPKEGPSILRIQQVVRGDSAAYFCASSSTGTPDRNEQFFGPGTRLTVL.

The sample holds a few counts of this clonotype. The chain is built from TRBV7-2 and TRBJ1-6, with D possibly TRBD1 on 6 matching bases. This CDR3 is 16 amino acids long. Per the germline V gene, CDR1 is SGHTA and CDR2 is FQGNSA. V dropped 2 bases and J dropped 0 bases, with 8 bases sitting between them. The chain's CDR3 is CASSLRGGSYNSPLHF. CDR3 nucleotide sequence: TGTGCCAGCAGCTTAAGGGGGGGCTCCTATAATTCACCCCTCCACTTT. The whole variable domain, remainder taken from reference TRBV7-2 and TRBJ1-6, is GAGVSQSPSNKVTEKGKDVELRCDPISGHTALYWYRQSLGQGLEFLIYFQGNSAPDKSGLPSDRFSAERTGGSVSTLTIQRTQQEDSAVYLCASSLRGGSYNSPLHFGNGTRLTVT.

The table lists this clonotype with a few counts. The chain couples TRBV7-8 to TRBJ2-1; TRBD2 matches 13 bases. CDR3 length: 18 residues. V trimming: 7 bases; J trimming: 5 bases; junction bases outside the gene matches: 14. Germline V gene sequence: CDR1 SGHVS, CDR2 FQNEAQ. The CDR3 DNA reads TGTGCCAGCACAGAGGAACTAGCGGGAGGGCGCTGGAACAATGAGCAGTTCTTC. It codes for CASTEELAGGRWNNEQFF. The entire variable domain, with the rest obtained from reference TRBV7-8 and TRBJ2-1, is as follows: GAGVSQSPRYKVAKRGQDVALRCDPISGHVSLFWYQQALGQGPEFLTYFQNEAQLDKSGLPSDRFFAERPEGSVSTLKIQRTQQEDSAVYLCASTEELAGGRWNNEQFFGPGTRLTVL.

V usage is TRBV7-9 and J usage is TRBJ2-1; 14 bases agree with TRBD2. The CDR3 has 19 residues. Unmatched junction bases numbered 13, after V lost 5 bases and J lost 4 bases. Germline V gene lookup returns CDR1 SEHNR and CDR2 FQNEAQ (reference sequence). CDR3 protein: CASSHGTSGGMGIYNEQFF. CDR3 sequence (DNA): TGTGCCAGCAGCCACGGGACTAGCGGGGGTATGGGAATTTACAATGAGCAGTTCTTC. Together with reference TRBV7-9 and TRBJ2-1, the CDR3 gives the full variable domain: DTGVSQNPRHKITKRGQNVTFRCDPISEHNRLYWYRQTLGQGPEFLTYFQNEAQLEKSRLLSDRFSAERPKGSFSTLEIQRTEQGDSAMYLCASSHGTSGGMGIYNEQFFGPGTRLTVL.

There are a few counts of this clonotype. This chain's CDR3 is CAWREEALDTEAFF. The CDR3 region has the DNA TGTGCCTGGAGAGAGGAGGCCCTAGACACTGAAGCTTTCTTT. The genes are TRBV30 and TRBJ1-1, with D unresolved. Trimming removed 3 bases at V and 3 bases at J, with 14 bases between. This CDR3 has 14 residues. The germline CDR1 and CDR2 sequences are GTSNPN and SVGIG (reference sequence). The variable domain in full, with the rest retrieved from reference TRBV30 and TRBJ1-1, is SQTIHQWPATLVQPVGSPLSLECTVEGTSNPNLYWYRQAAGRGLQLLFYSVGIGQISSEVPQNLSASRPQDRQFILSSKKLLLSDSGFYLCAWREEALDTEAFFGQGTRLTVV.